The clone carrying this T cell receptor beta chain was picked up many times. The target antigen is unknown. This specimen comes from a study of T cell repertoires in cytomegalovirus infection. About the research overall: The public TCR beta signatures pointed to both CMV infection and matching HLA type. Study-level results: Within the response measured ex vivo, HLA-C-restricted CMV-specific TCR beta clonotypes were dominant. People with CMV and the relevant HLA were identified by cumulative public TCR beta family frequency.

This CDR3 is built from 14 residues. J was trimmed by 7 bases and V by 6 bases; bases with no gene match: 11. From the reads, TCRdb called clonotypes with MiXCR, one entry per CDR3 protein. Among nearly 550,000 distinct CDR3 sequences listed, about 17% were seen once. The receptor was isolated from a human donor in good health (CMV status not recorded). Some clones in this sample may be carry-over from other donors' samples. The rearrangement links TRBV12-3 or TRBV12-4 to TRBJ2-7; TRBD1 agrees at 8 bases. Material for sequencing was CD8+ T cells from PBMCs. The chain's CDR3 is CASRQTGDAGEQYF. The CDR3 nucleotides read TGTGCCAGCAGGCAGACAGGGGATGCGGGAGAGCAGTACTTC.